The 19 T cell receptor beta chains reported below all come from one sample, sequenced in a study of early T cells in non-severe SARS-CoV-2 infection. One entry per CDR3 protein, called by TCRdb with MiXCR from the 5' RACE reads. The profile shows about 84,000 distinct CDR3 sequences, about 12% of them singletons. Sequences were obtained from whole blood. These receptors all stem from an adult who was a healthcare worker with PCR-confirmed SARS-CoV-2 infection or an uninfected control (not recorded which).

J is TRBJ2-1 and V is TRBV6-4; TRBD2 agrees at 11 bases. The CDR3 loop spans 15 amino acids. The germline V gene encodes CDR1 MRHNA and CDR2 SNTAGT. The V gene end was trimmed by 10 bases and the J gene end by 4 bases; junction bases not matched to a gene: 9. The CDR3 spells CATSTGTSGYNEQFF. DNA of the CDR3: TGTGCCACCTCAACCGGGACTAGCGGTTACAATGAGCAGTTCTTC.

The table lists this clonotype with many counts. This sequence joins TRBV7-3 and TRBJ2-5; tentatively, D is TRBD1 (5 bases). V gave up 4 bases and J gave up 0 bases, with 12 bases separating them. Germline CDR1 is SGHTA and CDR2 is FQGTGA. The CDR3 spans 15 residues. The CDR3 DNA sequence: TGTGCCAGCAGCTCCCTTGGGGCAGACCAAGAGACCCAGTACTTC. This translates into CASSSLGADQETQYF.

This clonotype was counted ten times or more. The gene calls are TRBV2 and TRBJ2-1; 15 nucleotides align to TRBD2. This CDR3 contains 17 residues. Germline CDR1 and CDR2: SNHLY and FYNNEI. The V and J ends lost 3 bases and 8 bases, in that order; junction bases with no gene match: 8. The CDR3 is CASSDLGLAGGPDEQFF. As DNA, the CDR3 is TGTGCCAGCAGTGACCTGGGACTAGCGGGGGGCCCCGATGAGCAGTTCTTC. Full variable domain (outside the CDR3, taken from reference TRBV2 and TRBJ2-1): EPEVTQTPSHQVTQMGQEVILRCVPISNHLYFYWYRQILGQKVEFLVSFYNNEISEKSEIFDDQFSVERPDGSNFTLKIRSTKLEDSAMYFCASSDLGLAGGPDEQFFGPGTRLTVL.

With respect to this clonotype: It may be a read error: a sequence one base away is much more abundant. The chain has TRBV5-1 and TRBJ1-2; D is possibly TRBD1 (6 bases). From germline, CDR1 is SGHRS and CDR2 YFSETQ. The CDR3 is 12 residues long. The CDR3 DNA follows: TGCACCAGCAGCCCTGCAGGGGATAGCTACACCTTC. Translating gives CTSSPAGDSYTF.

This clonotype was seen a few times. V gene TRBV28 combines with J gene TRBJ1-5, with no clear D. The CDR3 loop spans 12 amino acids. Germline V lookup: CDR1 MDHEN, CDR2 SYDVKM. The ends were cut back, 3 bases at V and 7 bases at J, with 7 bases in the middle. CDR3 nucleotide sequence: TGTGCCAGCAGTTTTTTGTGGCAGCCCCAGCATTTT. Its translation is CASSFLWQPQHF.

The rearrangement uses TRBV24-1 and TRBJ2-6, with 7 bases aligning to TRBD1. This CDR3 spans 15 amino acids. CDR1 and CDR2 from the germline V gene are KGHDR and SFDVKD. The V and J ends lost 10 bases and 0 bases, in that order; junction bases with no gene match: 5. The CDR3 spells CATSDRLSGANVLTF. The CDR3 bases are TGTGCCACTTCGGACAGGCTCTCTGGGGCCAACGTCCTGACTTTC.

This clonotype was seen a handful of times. The CDR3 protein is CASSLDRGREETQYF. The CDR3 bases are TGTGCCAGCAGCTTAGATCGAGGCAGAGAGGAGACCCAGTACTTC. The V call is TRBV11-2, the J call TRBJ2-5; D not certain. The CDR3 has 15 residues. Germline loops: CDR1 SGHAT, CDR2 FQNNGV. The ends were cut back, 0 bases at V and 5 bases at J, with 13 bases in the middle.

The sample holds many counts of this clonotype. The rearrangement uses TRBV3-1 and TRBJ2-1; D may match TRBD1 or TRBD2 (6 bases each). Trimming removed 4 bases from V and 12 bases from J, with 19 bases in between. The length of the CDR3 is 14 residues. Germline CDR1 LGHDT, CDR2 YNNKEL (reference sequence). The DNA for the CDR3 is TGTGCCAGCAGCCTCAACGGGGGCCCCCAAGGGCAGTTCTTC. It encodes CASSLNGGPQGQFF.

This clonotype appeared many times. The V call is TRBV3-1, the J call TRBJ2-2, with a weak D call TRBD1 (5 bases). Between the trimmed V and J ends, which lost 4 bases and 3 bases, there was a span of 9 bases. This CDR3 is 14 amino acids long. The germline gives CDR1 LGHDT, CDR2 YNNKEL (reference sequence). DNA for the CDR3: TGTGCCAGCAGCCGTATACAGGACACCGGGGAGCTGTTTTTT. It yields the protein CASSRIQDTGELFF.

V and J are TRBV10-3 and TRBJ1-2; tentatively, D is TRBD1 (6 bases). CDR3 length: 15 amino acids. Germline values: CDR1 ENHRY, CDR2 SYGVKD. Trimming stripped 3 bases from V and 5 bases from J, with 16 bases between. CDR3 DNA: TGTGCCATCAGTGAATCGGGGGCGCGAGGATATGGCTACACCTTC. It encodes CAISESGARGYGYTF.

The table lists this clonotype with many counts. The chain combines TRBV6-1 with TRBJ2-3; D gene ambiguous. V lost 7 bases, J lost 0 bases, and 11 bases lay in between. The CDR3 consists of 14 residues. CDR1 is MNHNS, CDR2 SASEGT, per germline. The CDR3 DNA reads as TGTGCCAGCACCGCAAGACGGAGCACAGATACGCAGTATTTT. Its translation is CASTARRSTDTQYF.

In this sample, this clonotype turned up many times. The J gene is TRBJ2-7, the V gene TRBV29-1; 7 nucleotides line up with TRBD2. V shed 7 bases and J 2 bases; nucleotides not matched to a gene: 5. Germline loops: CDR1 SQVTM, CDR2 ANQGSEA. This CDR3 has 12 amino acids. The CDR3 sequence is CSGGDYPYEQYF. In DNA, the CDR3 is TGCAGCGGAGGGGACTACCCCTACGAGCAGTACTTC.

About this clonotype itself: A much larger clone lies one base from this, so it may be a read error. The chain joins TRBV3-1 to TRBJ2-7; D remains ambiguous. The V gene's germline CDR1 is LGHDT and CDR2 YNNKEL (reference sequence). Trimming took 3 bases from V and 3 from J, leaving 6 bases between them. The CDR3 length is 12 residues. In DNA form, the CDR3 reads TGTGCCAGCAGCCAGCAGTGCTACGAGCAGTACTTC. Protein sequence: CASSQQCYEQYF.

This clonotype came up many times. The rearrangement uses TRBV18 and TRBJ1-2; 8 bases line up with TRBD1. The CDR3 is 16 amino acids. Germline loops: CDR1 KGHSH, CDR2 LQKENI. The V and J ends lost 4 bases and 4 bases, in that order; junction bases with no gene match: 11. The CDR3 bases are TGTGCCAGCTCACGTGGACAGGGAAAGGGGGCCTATGGCTACACCTTC. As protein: CASSRGQGKGAYGYTF.

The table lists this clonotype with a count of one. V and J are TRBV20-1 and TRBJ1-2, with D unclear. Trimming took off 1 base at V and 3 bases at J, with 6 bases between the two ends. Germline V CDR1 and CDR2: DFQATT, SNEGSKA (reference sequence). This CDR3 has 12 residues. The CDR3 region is CSARATDYGYTF. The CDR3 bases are TGCAGTGCTAGAGCGACTGACTATGGCTACACCTTC.

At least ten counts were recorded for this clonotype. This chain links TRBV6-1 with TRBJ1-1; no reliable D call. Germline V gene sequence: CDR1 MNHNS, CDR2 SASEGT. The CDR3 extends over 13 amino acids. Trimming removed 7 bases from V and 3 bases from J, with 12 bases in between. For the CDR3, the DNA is TGTGCCAGCACCACCGCCGGCTACACTGAAGCTTTCTTT. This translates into CASTTAGYTEAFF.

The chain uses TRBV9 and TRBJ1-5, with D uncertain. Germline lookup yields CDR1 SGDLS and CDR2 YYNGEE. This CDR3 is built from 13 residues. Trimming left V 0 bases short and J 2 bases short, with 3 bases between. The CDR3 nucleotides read TGTGCCAGCAGCGTAGCCGGCAATCAGCCCCAGCATTTT. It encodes CASSVAGNQPQHF.

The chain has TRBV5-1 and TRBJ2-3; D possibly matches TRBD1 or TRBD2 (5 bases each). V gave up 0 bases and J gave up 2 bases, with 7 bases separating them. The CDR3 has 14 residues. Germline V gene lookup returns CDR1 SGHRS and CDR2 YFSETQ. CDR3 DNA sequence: TGCGCCAGCAGCTTGGGGGGGTACACAGATACGCAGTATTTT. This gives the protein CASSLGGYTDTQYF.

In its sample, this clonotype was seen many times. The CDR3 loop is CASSYSAVRGGYTF. DNA of the CDR3: TGTGCCAGCAGTTACTCCGCGGTCCGGGGAGGCTACACCTTC. The gene calls are TRBV6-5 and TRBJ1-2; the D is unclear. V lost 0 bases to trimming and J lost 8 bases, with 13 bases between them. Germline V gene sequence: CDR1 MNHEY, CDR2 SVGAGI. The CDR3 extends over 14 amino acids.